The 28 T cell receptor beta chains reported below all come from one sample, sequenced in a study of cytomegalovirus exposure and HLA in healthy donors. Assay: immunoSEQ multiplex PCR; the TCRdb copy retains only in-frame clones and omits some. Here the sample spans approximately 99,000 clones, roughly 84% being singletons. The sequenced material came from PBMCs. These receptor sequences come from a young woman in good health and CMV-seronegative.

This clone was observed a single time. The V and J genes are TRBV2 and TRBJ1-1, with D perhaps TRBD1 (5 bases). Germline values: CDR1 SNHLY, CDR2 FYNNEI. The CDR3 is 12 amino acids. Trimming removed 8 bases from V and 7 bases from J, with 14 bases in between. CDR3 nucleotides: TGTGCCAGCCTACAGGAAATTGATGAAGCTTTCTTT. As protein: CASLQEIDEAFF.

This sequence joins TRBV9 and TRBJ2-7, with TRBD2 as a possible D gene (7 bases). The CDR3 is 14 residues long. V gave up 7 bases and J gave up 2 bases, with 16 bases separating them. Germline V CDR1 and CDR2: SGDLS, YYNGEE. The CDR3 region has the DNA TGTGCCAGCTCGGGACGGGGGGCAACCTACGAGCAGTACTTC. Translation gives CASSGRGATYEQYF.

This chain uses TRBV9 with TRBJ2-1, with D perhaps TRBD2 (5 bases). Deletions cut 0 bases from V and 5 bases from J, with 12 bases between. The CDR3 has 15 amino acids. Germline values: CDR1 SGDLS, CDR2 YYNGEE. In DNA, the CDR3 is TGTGCCAGCAGCGTAGATTACGGGATCCACAATGAGCAGTTCTTC. This sequence encodes CASSVDYGIHNEQFF. Based on the CDR3 plus reference TRBV9 and TRBJ2-1, the full variable domain is DSGVTQTPKHLITATGQRVTLRCSPRSGDLSVYWYQQSLDQGLQFLIQYYNGEERAKGNILERFSAQQFPDLHSELNLSSLELGDSALYFCASSVDYGIHNEQFFGPGTRLTVL.

This clone has a single count. The rearrangement joins TRBV27 to TRBJ2-3; 12 nucleotides align to TRBD2. Germline-derived CDR1 and CDR2 are MNHEY and SMNVEV (reference sequence). The CDR3 runs to 15 residues. V was pared by 4 bases and J by 4 bases, with 3 bases of the junction left unmatched. CDR3 sequence reads: CASSYSSGGADTQYF. The CDR3 DNA reads TGTGCCAGCAGTTACTCTAGCGGGGGGGCAGATACGCAGTATTTT.

DNA of the CDR3: TGTGCCAGCTCACCAACACTGCAGGGAATCTCCGCAGATACGCAGTATTTT. This codes for CASSPTLQGISADTQYF. The chain carries TRBV18 and TRBJ2-3; D is perhaps TRBD1 (5 bases). The CDR3 has 17 amino acids. Trimming removed 2 bases from V and 4 bases from J, with 19 bases in between. CDR1 is KGHSH, CDR2 LQKENI, per germline.

V usage is TRBV9 and J usage is TRBJ1-4, with no clear D. This CDR3 has 14 amino acids. Trimming cost V 3 bases and J 6 bases, with 12 bases left between them. Germline V gene lookup returns CDR1 SGDLS and CDR2 YYNGEE. CDR3 nucleotide sequence: TGTGCCAGCAGCGCGTGGACCGGGGATGAAAAACTGTTTTTT. Translation: CASSAWTGDEKLFF.

This clone was seen just once. V is TRBV5-1 and J is TRBJ2-5; TRBD1 matches 9 bases. The CDR3 covers 19 residues. Germline CDR1 reads SGHRS; CDR2 reads YFSETQ. Trimming at V came to 0 bases and at J to 1 base, leaving 13 bases not matched to a gene. The CDR3 protein is CASSLDFVSWDRVQETQYF. In DNA, the CDR3 is TGCGCCAGCAGCTTGGATTTTGTCAGCTGGGACAGGGTCCAAGAGACCCAGTACTTC.

This chain uses TRBV15 with TRBJ1-1; TRBD1 is a possible D gene (5 bases). Trimming took off 3 bases at V and 11 bases at J, with 16 bases between the two ends. In germline, CDR1 is LNHNV, CDR2 YYDKDF (reference sequence). The CDR3 extends over 13 amino acids. This chain's CDR3 is CATSSGGGGVAFF. The CDR3 coding sequence is TGTGCCACCAGCAGCGGAGGAGGAGGGGTGGCTTTCTTT.

The chain links TRBV2 to TRBJ1-1; possible D gene TRBD1, 6 bases. Per germline, CDR1 SNHLY and CDR2 FYNNEI. The CDR3 sequence is 13 residues long. Between the trimmed V and J ends, which lost 7 bases and 7 bases, there was a span of 16 bases. This chain's CDR3 is CASTDRTEGEAFF. As DNA, the CDR3 is TGTGCCAGCACTGATAGGACAGAGGGTGAAGCTTTCTTT.

This chain connects TRBV27 to TRBJ2-1; 8 bases align to TRBD1. The CDR3 length is 12 residues. The V segment lost 8 bases and the J segment 10 bases; nucleotides outside the gene matches: 7. Germline CDR1 is MNHEY and CDR2 is SMNVEV (reference sequence). The CDR3 loop reads CASGTGGGEQFF. The CDR3 bases are TGTGCCAGCGGCACAGGGGGAGGAGAGCAGTTCTTC.

V and J are TRBV15 and TRBJ1-4; 11 nucleotides match TRBD1. CDR3 length: 18 residues. V was clipped by 0 bases and J by 7 bases; unmatched bases: 10. CDR1 is LNHNV and CDR2 is YYDKDF in the germline V gene (reference sequence). The DNA for the CDR3 is TGTGCCACCAGCAGAGATCGCGCCAGGACAGGGGGCGGTGAAAAACTGTTTTTT. Protein product: CATSRDRARTGGGEKLFF.

The chain links TRBV30 to TRBJ1-4; TRBD1 is a possible D gene (6 bases). The CDR3 extends over 16 amino acids. Germline-derived CDR1 and CDR2 are GTSNPN and SVGIG (reference sequence). The V and J ends lost 2 bases and 7 bases respectively, with 20 bases between them. CDR3: CAWSSPSTGGGEKLFF. CDR3 DNA: TGTGCCTGGAGTTCACCTTCGACAGGCGGAGGTGAAAAACTGTTTTTT.

This chain joins TRBV6-5 and TRBJ2-5; tentative D call: TRBD1 (6 bases). This CDR3 has 15 residues. Germline V gene data show CDR1 as MNHEY and CDR2 as SVGAGI. Trimming shortened V by 6 bases and J by 3 bases, and 17 bases separated the two germline ends. The CDR3 loop is CASRGSGQHKETQYF. As DNA, the CDR3 is TGTGCCAGCAGGGGGAGCGGACAGCACAAAGAGACCCAGTACTTC.

This clone was picked up one time. This chain uses TRBV2 with TRBJ2-1; D perhaps matches TRBD2 (6 bases). The CDR3 runs 14 residues. Trimming took 7 bases from V and 9 from J, leaving 19 bases between them. Germline lookup yields CDR1 SNHLY and CDR2 FYNNEI. CDR3 DNA sequence: TGTGCCAGCACCCCGATGGCGGGGCTCGGTGAGCAGTTCTTC. Its translation is CASTPMAGLGEQFF.

On this clone: The sample contains more than one DNA sequence encoding this CDR3. V and J are TRBV5-5 and TRBJ1-1; TRBD1 is a possible D gene (5 bases). The CDR3 has 14 amino acids. V lost 2 bases, J lost 2 bases, and 10 bases lay in between. CDR1 SGHKS and CDR2 YYEKEE come from the germline V gene (reference sequence). CDR3 sequence: CASSLRGTNTEAFF. The CDR3 coding sequence is TGTGCCAGCAGCTTAAGGGGCACTAACACTGAAGCTTTCTTT.

V and J are TRBV9 and TRBJ2-1, with 8 bases lining up with TRBD1. This CDR3 comprises 15 residues. The J segment lost 12 bases and the V segment lost 3 bases, leaving 14 bases of the junction unmatched. Germline assignment: CDR1 SGDLS and CDR2 YYNGEE. The CDR3 nucleotides are TGTGCCAGCAGCGAGGGACAGGCCGGCTTTGTGGTGCAGTTCTTC. Amino acids: CASSEGQAGFVVQFF.

This rearrangement joins TRBV28 to TRBJ2-5, with 7 positions matching TRBD2. CDR1 and CDR2 (germline): MDHEN, SYDVKM. CDR3 length: 16 residues. Trimming removed 6 bases from V and 1 base from J; junction bases left unmatched: 11. CDR3 loop: CASSLSGGVGQETQYF. CDR3 in DNA: TGTGCCAGCAGCCTCTCGGGGGGAGTGGGCCAAGAGACCCAGTACTTC.

The V gene is TRBV27, the J gene TRBJ2-1; a possible D gene is TRBD2 (6 bases). This CDR3 is built from 17 residues. CDR1 and CDR2 from the germline V gene are MNHEY and SMNVEV (reference sequence). Trimming removed 2 bases from V and 4 bases from J, with 18 bases in between. The DNA for the CDR3 is TGTGCCAGCAGTTTAGGTACTAGCCTTTTACCTTACAATGAGCAGTTCTTC. It is translated as CASSLGTSLLPYNEQFF.

This clone was observed once. The chain employs TRBV5-1 and TRBJ2-3; no clear D. The CDR3 covers 15 residues. Germline CDR1 is SGHRS and CDR2 is YFSETQ. The V end was cut by 4 bases, the J end by 2 bases, with 14 bases between. The DNA of the CDR3 is TGCGCCAGCAGCGCCACGGCGGCATACACAGATACGCAGTATTTT. Amino acid sequence: CASSATAAYTDTQYF.

The chain combines TRBV6-1 with TRBJ2-4; possible D gene TRBD1, 6 bases. Germline loops: CDR1 MNHNS, CDR2 SASEGT. V lost 4 bases to trimming and J lost 9 bases, with 13 bases between them. The CDR3 runs to 13 residues. CDR3 residues: CASSVLQGTIQYF. The CDR3 DNA reads as TGTGCCAGCAGTGTTTTACAGGGAACCATTCAGTACTTC.

This chain connects TRBV2 to TRBJ1-4; D unresolved. The V end lost 3 bases, the J end lost 9 bases, and 14 bases lay between the germline ends. The CDR3 has 14 residues. The V gene's germline CDR1 is SNHLY and CDR2 FYNNEI. The CDR3 sequence: CASSDGVLVKKLFF. CDR3 DNA sequence: TGTGCCAGCAGTGACGGGGTCCTTGTAAAAAAACTGTTTTTT.

This clone came up a few times. V usage is TRBV9 and J usage is TRBJ2-1; D might be TRBD2 (6 bases). The V end was cut by 3 bases, the J end by 3 bases, with 13 bases between. CDR1 is SGDLS, CDR2 YYNGEE, per germline. The CDR3 is 15 amino acids. CDR3 protein: CASSAPGTDYNEQFF. The DNA of the CDR3 is TGTGCCAGCAGCGCTCCCGGGACTGACTACAATGAGCAGTTCTTC.

V gene TRBV10-1 combines with J gene TRBJ2-7; TRBD2 might be the D (6 bases). The length of the CDR3 is 13 residues. Per germline, CDR1 WNHNN and CDR2 SYGVQD (reference sequence). V shed 5 bases and J shed 4 bases, with 12 bases lying between them. CDR3 loop: CASSRLVGYEQYF. CDR3 bases: TGCGCCAGCAGTAGACTAGTAGGGTACGAGCAGTACTTC.

This rearrangement joins TRBV10-3 to TRBJ2-2; 11 nucleotides agree with TRBD1. The germline gives CDR1 ENHRY, CDR2 SYGVKD. The CDR3 consists of 15 residues. Trimming removed 5 bases from V and 4 bases from J; junction bases left unmatched: 3. The CDR3 reads CAISSGTGGTGELFF. The CDR3 DNA follows: TGTGCCATCAGTTCCGGGACAGGGGGCACCGGGGAGCTGTTTTTT.

The gene calls are TRBV2 and TRBJ2-5; TRBD2 might be the D (6 bases). Per germline, CDR1 SNHLY and CDR2 FYNNEI. The CDR3 spans 13 residues. The V end was cut by 1 base, the J end by 5 bases, with 8 bases between. The CDR3 region is CASSEGAGETQYF. CDR3 nucleotides: TGTGCCAGCAGTGAAGGCGCGGGGGAGACCCAGTACTTC.

This clone was seen more than once but under ten times. This rearrangement joins TRBV7-9 to TRBJ1-1; D unclear. Germline V gene data show CDR1 as SEHNR and CDR2 as FQNEAQ (reference sequence). The CDR3 has 13 amino acids. Trimming removed 5 bases from V and 1 base from J, with 8 bases in between. The CDR3 reads CASSLQQNTEAFF. DNA for the CDR3: TGTGCCAGCAGCCTACAGCAGAACACTGAAGCTTTCTTT.

The rearrangement uses TRBV11-2 and TRBJ2-1; 8 nucleotides agree with TRBD2. The CDR3 length is 17 residues. Germline-derived CDR1 and CDR2 are SGHAT and FQNNGV. After removal of 5 bases from V and 5 bases from J, the junction contained 14 bases not matched to a gene. The CDR3 coding sequence is TGTGCCAGCAGCGCCCGAGGTTGGCCAGCGGGAGACAATGAGCAGTTCTTC. Its translation is CASSARGWPAGDNEQFF.

V usage is TRBV30 and J usage is TRBJ1-2; D is uncertain. The CDR3 is made up of 13 amino acids. The germline gives CDR1 GTSNPN, CDR2 SVGIG (reference sequence). Trimming removed 6 bases from V and 0 bases from J, with 11 bases in between. Written as DNA, the CDR3 is TGTGCCTGTACAGCACCGGCTAACTATGGCTACACCTTC. It encodes CACTAPANYGYTF.